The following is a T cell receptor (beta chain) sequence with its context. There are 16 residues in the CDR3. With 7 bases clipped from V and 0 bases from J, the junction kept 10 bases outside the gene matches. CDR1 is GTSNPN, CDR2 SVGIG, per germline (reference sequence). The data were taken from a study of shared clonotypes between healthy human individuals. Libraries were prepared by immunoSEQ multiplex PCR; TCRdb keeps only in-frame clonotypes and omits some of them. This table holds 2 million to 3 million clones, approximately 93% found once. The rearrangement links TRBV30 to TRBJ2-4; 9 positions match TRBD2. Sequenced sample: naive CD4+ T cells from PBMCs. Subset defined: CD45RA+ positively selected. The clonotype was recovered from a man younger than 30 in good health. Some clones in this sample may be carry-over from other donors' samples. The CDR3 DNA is TGTGCCTACCGTAGCGGGAGTTTAACAGCCAAAAACATTCAGTACTTC. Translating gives CAYRSGSLTAKNIQYF.